The 5 T cell receptor beta chains below were found in one sample sequenced in a study of shared clonotypes between healthy human individuals. Selected positively for CCR7 and CD45RO-negative, naive CD8 cells excluded terminally differentiated effector memory CD45RA+ cells. Using immunoSEQ multiplex PCR, the repertoire was profiled, and TCRdb retains in-frame clones only, with some absent. The sample carries 2 million or so clones, about 95% recorded once. The sequencing input was naive CD8+ T cells sorted from blood. The receptors were gathered from a man aged 18 to 30 in good health.

This clone was found a few times. The same CDR3 arises from other DNA sequences in this sample as well. The CDR3 is CASSEGRGGYEQYF. DNA for the CDR3: TGTGCCAGCAGTGAAGGCAGGGGGGGCTACGAGCAGTACTTC. The chain combines TRBV6-1 with TRBJ2-7, with D perhaps assigned TRBD1 or TRBD2 (7 bases each). The germline V gene encodes CDR1 MNHNS and CDR2 SASEGT. The CDR3 loop spans 14 amino acids. V dropped 1 base and J dropped 3 bases, with 10 bases sitting between them.

To note about this clone: Other DNA sequences in this specimen translate into the identical CDR3. This chain connects TRBV9 to TRBJ2-7, with TRBD1 identical over 8 bases. The V and J ends lost 2 bases and 3 bases, in that order; junction bases with no gene match: 7. Germline V lookup: CDR1 SGDLS, CDR2 YYNGEE. This CDR3 region has 15 residues. The CDR3, as DNA: TGTGCCAGCAGCGTCGCCGGGACAGGCATCTACGAGCAGTACTTC. Residues: CASSVAGTGIYEQYF.

The V gene is TRBV5-8, the J gene TRBJ1-5; D not certain. The germline gives CDR1 SGHTS, CDR2 YDEGEE. Trimming cost V 1 base and J 0 bases, with 17 bases left between them. This CDR3 is 18 amino acids long. CDR3: CASSLPFSLEISNQPQHF. The CDR3, as DNA: TGTGCCAGCAGCTTGCCTTTTTCTCTGGAAATTAGCAATCAGCCCCAGCATTTT.

The chain employs TRBV27 and TRBJ2-4; 12 bases line up with TRBD2. CDR3 size: 16 residues. V was clipped by 3 bases and J by 0 bases; unmatched bases: 0. Per germline, CDR1 MNHEY and CDR2 SMNVEV (reference sequence). The CDR3 here is CASSLTSGGAKNIQYF. The CDR3 coding sequence is TGTGCCAGCAGTTTGACTAGCGGGGGAGCCAAAAACATTCAGTACTTC.

CDR3 sequence (DNA): TGTGCCAGCAGTCAAAGGGGCGTTAGTTCACCCCTCCACTTT. Its translation: CASSQRGVSSPLHF. The genes are TRBV27 and TRBJ1-6, with D perhaps matching TRBD1 (5 bases). CDR3 length: 14 residues. Trimming took 5 bases from V and 9 from J, leaving 14 bases between them. CDR1 is MNHEY, CDR2 SMNVEV, per germline (reference sequence).